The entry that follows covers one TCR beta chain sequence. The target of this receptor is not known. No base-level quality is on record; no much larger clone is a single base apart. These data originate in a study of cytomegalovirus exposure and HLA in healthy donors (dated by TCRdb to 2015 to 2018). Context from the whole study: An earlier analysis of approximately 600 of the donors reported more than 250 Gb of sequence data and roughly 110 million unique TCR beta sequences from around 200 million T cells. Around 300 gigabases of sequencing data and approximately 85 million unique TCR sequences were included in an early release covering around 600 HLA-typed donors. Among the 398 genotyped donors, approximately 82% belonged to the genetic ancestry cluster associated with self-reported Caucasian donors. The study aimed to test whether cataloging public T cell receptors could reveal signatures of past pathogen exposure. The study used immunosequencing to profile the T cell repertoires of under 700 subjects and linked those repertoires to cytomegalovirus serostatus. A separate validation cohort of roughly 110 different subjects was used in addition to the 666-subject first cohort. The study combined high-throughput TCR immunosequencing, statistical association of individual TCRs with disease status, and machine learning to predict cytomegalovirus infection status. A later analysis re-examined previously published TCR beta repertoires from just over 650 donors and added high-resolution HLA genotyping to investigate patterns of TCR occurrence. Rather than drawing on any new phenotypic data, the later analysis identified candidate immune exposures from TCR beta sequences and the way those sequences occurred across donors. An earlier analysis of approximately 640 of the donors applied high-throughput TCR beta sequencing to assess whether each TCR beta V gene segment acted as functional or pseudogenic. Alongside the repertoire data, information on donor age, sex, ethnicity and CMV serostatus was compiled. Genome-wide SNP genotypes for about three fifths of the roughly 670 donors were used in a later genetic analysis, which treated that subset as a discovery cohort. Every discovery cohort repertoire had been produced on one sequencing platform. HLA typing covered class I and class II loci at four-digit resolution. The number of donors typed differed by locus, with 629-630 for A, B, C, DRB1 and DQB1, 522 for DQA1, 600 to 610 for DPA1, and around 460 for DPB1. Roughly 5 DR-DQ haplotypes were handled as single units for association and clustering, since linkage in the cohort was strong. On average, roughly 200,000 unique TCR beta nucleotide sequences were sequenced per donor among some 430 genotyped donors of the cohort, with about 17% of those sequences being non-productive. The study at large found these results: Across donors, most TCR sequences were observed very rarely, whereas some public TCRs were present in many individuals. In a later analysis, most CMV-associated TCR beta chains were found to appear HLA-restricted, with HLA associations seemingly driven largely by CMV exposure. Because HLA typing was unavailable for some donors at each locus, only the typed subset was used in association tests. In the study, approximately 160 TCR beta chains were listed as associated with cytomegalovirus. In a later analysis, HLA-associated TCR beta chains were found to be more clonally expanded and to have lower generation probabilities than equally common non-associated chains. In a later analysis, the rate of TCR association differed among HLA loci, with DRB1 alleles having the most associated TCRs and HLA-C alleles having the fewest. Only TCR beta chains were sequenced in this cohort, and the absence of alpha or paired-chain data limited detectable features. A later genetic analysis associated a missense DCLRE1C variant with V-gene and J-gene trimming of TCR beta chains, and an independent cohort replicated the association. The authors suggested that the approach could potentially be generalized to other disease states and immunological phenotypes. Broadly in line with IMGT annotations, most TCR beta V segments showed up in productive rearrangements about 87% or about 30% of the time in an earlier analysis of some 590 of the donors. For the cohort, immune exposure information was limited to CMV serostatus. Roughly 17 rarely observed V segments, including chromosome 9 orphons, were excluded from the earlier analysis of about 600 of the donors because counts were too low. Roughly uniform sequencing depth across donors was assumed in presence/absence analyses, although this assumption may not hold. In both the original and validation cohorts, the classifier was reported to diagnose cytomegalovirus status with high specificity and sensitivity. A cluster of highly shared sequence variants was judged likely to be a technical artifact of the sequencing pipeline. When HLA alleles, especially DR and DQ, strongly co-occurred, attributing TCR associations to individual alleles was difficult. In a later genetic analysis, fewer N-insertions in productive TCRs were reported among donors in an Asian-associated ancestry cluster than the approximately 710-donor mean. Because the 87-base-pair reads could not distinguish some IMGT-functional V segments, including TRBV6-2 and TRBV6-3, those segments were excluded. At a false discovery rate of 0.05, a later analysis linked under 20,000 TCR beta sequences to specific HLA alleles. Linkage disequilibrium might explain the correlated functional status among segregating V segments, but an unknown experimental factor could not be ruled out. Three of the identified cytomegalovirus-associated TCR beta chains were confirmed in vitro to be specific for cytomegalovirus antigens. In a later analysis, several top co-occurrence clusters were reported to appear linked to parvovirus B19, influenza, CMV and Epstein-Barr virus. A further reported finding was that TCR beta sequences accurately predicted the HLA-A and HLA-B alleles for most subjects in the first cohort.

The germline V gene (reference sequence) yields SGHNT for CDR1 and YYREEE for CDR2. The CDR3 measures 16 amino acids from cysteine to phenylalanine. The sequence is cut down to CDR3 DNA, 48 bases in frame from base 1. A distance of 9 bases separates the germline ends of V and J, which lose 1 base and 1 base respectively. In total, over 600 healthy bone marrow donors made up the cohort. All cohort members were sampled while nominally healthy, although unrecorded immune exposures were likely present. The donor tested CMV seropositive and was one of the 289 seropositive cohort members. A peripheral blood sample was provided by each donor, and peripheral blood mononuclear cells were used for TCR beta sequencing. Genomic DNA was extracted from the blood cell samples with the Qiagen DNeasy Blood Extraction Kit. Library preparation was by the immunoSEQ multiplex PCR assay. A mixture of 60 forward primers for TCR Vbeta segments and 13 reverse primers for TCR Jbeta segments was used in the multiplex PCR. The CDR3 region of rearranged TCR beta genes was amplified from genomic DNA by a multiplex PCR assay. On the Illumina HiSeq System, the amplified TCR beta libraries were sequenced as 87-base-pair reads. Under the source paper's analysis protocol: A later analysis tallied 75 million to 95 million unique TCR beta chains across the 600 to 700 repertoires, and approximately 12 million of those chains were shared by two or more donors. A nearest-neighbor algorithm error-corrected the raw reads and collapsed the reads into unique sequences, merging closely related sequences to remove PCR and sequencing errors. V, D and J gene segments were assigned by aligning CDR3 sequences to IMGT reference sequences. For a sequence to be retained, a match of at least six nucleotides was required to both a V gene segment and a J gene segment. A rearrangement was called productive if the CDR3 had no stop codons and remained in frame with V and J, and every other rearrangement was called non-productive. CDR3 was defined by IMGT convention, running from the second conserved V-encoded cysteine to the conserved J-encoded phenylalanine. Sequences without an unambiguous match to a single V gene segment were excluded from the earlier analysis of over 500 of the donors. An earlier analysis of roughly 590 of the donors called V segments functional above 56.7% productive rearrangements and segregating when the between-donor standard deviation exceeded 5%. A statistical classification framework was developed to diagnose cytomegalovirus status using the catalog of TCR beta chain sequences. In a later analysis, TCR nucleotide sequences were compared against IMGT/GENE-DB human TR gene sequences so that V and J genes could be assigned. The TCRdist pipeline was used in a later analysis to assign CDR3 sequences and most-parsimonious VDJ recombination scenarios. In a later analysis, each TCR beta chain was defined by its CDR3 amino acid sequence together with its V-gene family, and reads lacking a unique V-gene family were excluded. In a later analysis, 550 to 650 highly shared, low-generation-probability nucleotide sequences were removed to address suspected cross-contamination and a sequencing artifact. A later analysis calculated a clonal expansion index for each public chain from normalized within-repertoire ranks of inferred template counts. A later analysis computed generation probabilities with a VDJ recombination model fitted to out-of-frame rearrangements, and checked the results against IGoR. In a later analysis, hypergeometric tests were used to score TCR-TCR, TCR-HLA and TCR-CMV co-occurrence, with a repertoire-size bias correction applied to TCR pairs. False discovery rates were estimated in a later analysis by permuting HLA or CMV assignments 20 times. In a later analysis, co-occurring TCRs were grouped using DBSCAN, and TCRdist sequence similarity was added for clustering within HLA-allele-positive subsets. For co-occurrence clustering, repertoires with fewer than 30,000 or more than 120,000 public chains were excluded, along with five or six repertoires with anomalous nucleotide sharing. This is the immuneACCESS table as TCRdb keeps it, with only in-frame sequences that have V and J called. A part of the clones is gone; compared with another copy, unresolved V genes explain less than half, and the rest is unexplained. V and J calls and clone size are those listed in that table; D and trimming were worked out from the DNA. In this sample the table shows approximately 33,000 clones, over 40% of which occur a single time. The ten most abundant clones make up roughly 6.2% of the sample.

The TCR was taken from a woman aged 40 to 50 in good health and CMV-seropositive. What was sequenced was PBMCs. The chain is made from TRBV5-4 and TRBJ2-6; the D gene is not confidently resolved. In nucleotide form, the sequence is TGTGCCAGCAGCTTGCGTGCGCCTTCTGGGGCCAACGTCCTGACTTTC. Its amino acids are CASSLRAPSGANVLTF.